This T cell receptor beta chain was retrieved from a study of T-cell reconstitution after alpha-beta-depleted transplantation in children. V trimming: 6 bases; J trimming: 5 bases; junction bases outside the gene matches: 4. Per germline, CDR1 MGHRA and CDR2 YSYEKL. The CDR3 spans 13 residues. Library preparation (for TCRbeta) was performed with unique molecular identifiers. TCRdb reanalysed the PCR reads using MiXCR and keeps one entry per CDR3 protein. This sample carries about 580,000 distinct CDR3 sequences, roughly 24% of them seen once, and the ten largest clones take roughly 14%. The sample consisted of PBMCs, mostly from graft donor cells, taken 360 days after TCRalphabeta/CD19-depleted stem cell transplant. This clonotype was sampled from a boy younger than two who had a stem cell transplant for acute myeloid leukemia, so the T cells may come from the graft donor. This rearrangement joins TRBV4-1 to TRBJ2-7; TRBD1 matches 10 bases. CDR3 DNA: TGCGCCAGCAGTGAGGACAGGGGGAACGAGCAGTACTTC. It translates to CASSEDRGNEQYF.